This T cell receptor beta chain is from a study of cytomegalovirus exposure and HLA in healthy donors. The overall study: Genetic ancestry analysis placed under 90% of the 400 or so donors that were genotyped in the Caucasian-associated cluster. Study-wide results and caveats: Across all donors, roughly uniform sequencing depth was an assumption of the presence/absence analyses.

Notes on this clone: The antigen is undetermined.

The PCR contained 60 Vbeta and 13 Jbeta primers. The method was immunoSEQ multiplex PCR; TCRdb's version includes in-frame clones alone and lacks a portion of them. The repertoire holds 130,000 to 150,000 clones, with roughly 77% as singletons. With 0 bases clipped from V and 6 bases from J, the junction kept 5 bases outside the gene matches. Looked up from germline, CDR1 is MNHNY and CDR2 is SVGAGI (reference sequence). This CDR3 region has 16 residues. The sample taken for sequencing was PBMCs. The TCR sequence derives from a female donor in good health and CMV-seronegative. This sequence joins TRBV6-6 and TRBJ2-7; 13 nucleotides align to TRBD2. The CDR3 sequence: CASSYSGTSGNCEQYF. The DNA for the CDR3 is TGTGCCAGCAGTTACTCCGGGACTAGCGGGAATTGCGAGCAGTACTTC.